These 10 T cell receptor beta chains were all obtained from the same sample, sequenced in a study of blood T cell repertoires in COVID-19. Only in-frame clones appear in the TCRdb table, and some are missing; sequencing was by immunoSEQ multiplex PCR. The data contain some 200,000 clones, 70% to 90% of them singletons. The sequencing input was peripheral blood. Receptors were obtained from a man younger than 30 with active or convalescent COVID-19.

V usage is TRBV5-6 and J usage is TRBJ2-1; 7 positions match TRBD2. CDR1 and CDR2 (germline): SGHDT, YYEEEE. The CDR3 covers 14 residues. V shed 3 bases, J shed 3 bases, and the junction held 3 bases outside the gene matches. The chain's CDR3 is CASSSLAGYNEQFF. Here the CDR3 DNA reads TGTGCCAGCAGCTCGTTAGCGGGCTACAATGAGCAGTTCTTC.

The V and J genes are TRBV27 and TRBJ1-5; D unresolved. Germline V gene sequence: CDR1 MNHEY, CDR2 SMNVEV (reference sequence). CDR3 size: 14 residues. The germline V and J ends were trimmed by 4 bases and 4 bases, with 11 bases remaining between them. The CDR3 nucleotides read TGTGCCAGCAGTTCTCTGCAGAAGAATCAGCCCCAGCATTTT. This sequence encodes CASSSLQKNQPQHF.

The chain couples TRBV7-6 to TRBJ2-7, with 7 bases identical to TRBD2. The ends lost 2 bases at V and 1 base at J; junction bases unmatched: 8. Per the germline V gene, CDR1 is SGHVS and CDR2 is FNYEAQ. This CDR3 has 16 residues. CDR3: CASSLYQAGRSYEQYF. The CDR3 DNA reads TGTGCCAGCAGCTTATACCAAGCGGGACGGTCCTACGAGCAGTACTTC.

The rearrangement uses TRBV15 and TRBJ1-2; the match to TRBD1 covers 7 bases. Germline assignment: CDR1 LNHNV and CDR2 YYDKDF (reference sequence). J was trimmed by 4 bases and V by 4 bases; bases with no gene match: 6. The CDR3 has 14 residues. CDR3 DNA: TGTGCCACCAGCACAGGGACAGTTCGCTATGGCTACACCTTC. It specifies CATSTGTVRYGYTF.

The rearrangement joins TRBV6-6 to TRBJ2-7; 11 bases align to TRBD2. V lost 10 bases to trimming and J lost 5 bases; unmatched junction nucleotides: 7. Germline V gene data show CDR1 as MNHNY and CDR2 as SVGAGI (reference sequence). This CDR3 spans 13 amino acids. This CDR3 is CATKALAGDEQYF. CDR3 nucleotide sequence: TGTGCCACAAAGGCACTAGCGGGAGACGAGCAGTACTTC.

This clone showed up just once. The DNA of the CDR3 is TGTGCCAGCAGTTACGGGGGCAGGGGCAGAGATCAGCCCCAGCATTTT. It codes for CASSYGGRGRDQPQHF. This rearrangement joins TRBV6-5 to TRBJ1-5; a weak D match, TRBD1 (6 bases). V was clipped by 2 bases and J by 5 bases, with 16 bases between them. The CDR3 is 16 residues long. Germline loops: CDR1 MNHEY, CDR2 SVGAGI.

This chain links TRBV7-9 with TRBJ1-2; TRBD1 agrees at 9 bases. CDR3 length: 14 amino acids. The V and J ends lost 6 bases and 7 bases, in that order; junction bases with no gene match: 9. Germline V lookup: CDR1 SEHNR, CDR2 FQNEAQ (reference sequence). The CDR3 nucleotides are TGTGCCAGCAGTTATTGGGACAGGGCGGGTGGCTACACCTTC. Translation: CASSYWDRAGGYTF.

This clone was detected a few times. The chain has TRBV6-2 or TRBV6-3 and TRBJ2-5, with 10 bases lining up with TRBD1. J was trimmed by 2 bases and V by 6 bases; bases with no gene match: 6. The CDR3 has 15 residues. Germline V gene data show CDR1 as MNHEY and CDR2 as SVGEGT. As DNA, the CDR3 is TGTGCCAGCAGCGCAGGGACAGGGGATCAAGAGACCCAGTACTTC. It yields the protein CASSAGTGDQETQYF.

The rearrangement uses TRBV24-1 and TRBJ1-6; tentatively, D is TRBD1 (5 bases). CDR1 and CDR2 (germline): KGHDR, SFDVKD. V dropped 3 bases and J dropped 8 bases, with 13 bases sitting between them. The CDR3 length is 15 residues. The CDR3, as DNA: TGTGCCACCAGTGATGGAACAGGATATCATTCACCCCTCCACTTT. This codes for CATSDGTGYHSPLHF.

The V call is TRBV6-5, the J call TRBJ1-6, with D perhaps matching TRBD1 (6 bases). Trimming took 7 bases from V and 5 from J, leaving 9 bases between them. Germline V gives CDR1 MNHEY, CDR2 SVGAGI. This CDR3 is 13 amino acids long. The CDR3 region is CASMAGDNSPLHF. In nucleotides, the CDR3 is TGTGCCAGCATGGCAGGGGATAATTCACCCCTCCACTTT.